The next 20 T cell receptor beta chains were all read from a single sample in a study of T cells expressing NK-cell markers. With the 5' RACE reads reprocessed, TCRdb shows one record per CDR3 protein and no DNA. The data include 30,000 or so distinct CDR3 sequences; the top ten clones carry 60%. The sequenced sample consisted of blood T cells: a sorted CD56 or NKG2C T cell subset, CD4+ or CD8+ T cells, or bulk PBMC T cells (not recorded which). The receptors were sampled from a woman between 18 and 70 years old in good health.

The genes are TRBV4-1 and TRBJ1-1; TCRdb reports TRBD1, a call that lacks DNA to check it against. CDR1 and CDR2 from the germline V gene are MGHRA and YSYEKL. CDR3 length: 16 residues. The CDR3 here is CASSLSPLGGNTEAFF.

Its frequency marks this clonotype as medium-sized. The chain employs TRBV7-8 and TRBJ2-1; TCRdb selects TRBD2, and the lack of DNA leaves this call unchecked. The CDR3 is made up of 15 amino acids. The V gene's germline CDR1 is SGHVS and CDR2 FQNEAQ. This CDR3 is CASSFRGGLSNEQFF.

The CDR3 sequence is CASSISGDWSSYEQYF. The rearrangement links TRBV12-3 or TRBV12-4 to TRBJ2-7; checking the TCRdb D call of TRBD2 is not possible without DNA. The CDR3 is 16 residues long.

The genes are TRBV2 and TRBJ1-1. The germline gives CDR1 SNHLY, CDR2 FYNNEI. The CDR3 totals 11 residues. CDR3 residues: CASVSHTEAFF.

The chain recombines TRBV28 with TRBJ2-1; TCRdb's D call of TRBD1 is untestable without DNA. CDR1 and CDR2 from the germline V gene are MDHEN and SYDVKM. The CDR3 is made up of 15 amino acids. This CDR3 reads CASTPAVETYNEQFF. Based on the CDR3 plus reference TRBV28 and TRBJ2-1, the full variable domain is DVKVTQSSRYLVKRTGEKVFLECVQDMDHENMFWYRQDPGLGLRLIYFSYDVKMKEKGDIPEGYSVSREKKERFSLILESASTNQTSMYLCASTPAVETYNEQFFGPGTRLTVL.

The chain recombines TRBV27 with TRBJ2-3; the TRBD1 assignment by TCRdb is unverifiable without DNA. Germline V gene lookup returns CDR1 MNHEY and CDR2 SMNVEV (reference sequence). CDR3 length: 18 residues. The CDR3 loop reads CASSLRDSHNLYRDTQYF.

The chain has TRBV3-1 and TRBJ2-7; checking the TCRdb D call of TRBD2 is not possible without DNA. The germline CDR1 and CDR2 sequences are LGHDT and YNNKEL (reference sequence). This CDR3 has 16 residues. This CDR3 is CASSQEGSLYIYEQYF.

The genes are TRBV7-8 and TRBJ1-5. The CDR3 spans 15 residues. The germline gives CDR1 SGHVS, CDR2 FQNEAQ. This CDR3 reads CASSFGRNSNQPQHF.

This rearrangement joins TRBV5-1 to TRBJ2-5. The CDR3 extends over 15 amino acids. The germline V gene has CDR1 SGHRS and CDR2 YFSETQ. The CDR3 sequence is CASSLGRKYQETQYF.

The chain uses TRBV2 and TRBJ2-7. Germline V gene data show CDR1 as SNHLY and CDR2 as FYNNEI. The CDR3 is made up of 15 amino acids. CDR3 protein: CASGEGRENSYEQYF.

V gene TRBV4-1 combines with J gene TRBJ2-3. The CDR3 runs to 14 residues. Germline CDR1 reads MGHRA; CDR2 reads YSYEKL. CDR3 loop: CASSQDEATDTQYF.

The genes are TRBV5-1 and TRBJ1-5; TCRdb calls TRBD1, which cannot be checked without DNA. The CDR3 runs to 15 residues. Germline CDR1 is SGHRS and CDR2 is YFSETQ. The chain's CDR3 is CASSLGTQGHQPQHF. Full variable domain (remainder filled in from reference TRBV5-1 and TRBJ1-5): KAGVTQTPRYLIKTRGQQVTLSCSPISGHRSVSWYQQTPGQGLQFLFEYFSETQRNKGNFPGRFSGRQFSNSRSEMNVSTLELGDSALYLCASSLGTQGHQPQHFGDGTRLSIL.

This chain connects TRBV27 to TRBJ2-7; the D call from TCRdb, TRBD1, cannot be confirmed without DNA. The CDR3 runs 15 residues. The germline V gene encodes CDR1 MNHEY and CDR2 SMNVEV (reference sequence). CDR3 amino acids: CASRAGAGGVYEQYF.

The chain recombines TRBV19 with TRBJ2-1; TCRdb designates TRBD1, a call that cannot be tested without DNA. This CDR3 is 16 amino acids long. The germline V gene has CDR1 LNHDA and CDR2 SQIVND (reference sequence). The CDR3: CASSIPGTGTYNEQFF. Looking up the rest from reference TRBV19 and TRBJ2-1 gives the full variable domain: DGGITQSPKYLFRKEGQNVTLSCEQNLNHDAMYWYRQDPGQGLRLIYYSQIVNDFQKGDIAEGYSVSREKKESFPLTVTSAQKNPTAFYLCASSIPGTGTYNEQFFGPGTRLTVL.

The chain links TRBV27 to TRBJ1-4; the TCRdb call, TRBD1, lacks DNA for checking. CDR3 length: 14 residues. Germline CDR1 and CDR2: MNHEY and SMNVEV (reference sequence). CDR3 protein: CASRPGGRSEKLFF. Full variable domain (remainder filled in from reference TRBV27 and TRBJ1-4): EAQVTQNPRYLITVTGKKLTVTCSQNMNHEYMSWYRQDPGLGLRQIYYSMNVEVTDKGDVPEGYKVSRKEKRNFPLILESPSPNQTSLYFCASRPGGRSEKLFFGSGTQLSVL.

This chain links TRBV25-1 with TRBJ2-2; TCRdb reports TRBD2, a call that lacks DNA to check it against. CDR1 and CDR2 (germline): MGHDK, SYGVNS. CDR3 length: 16 residues. The CDR3 is CASSEGYGGITGELFF. Drawing the rest from reference TRBV25-1 and TRBJ2-2, the complete variable domain is EADIYQTPRYLVIGTGKKITLECSQTMGHDKMYWYQQDPGMELHLIHYSYGVNSTEKGDLSSESTVSRIRTEHFPLTLESARPSHTSQYLCASSEGYGGITGELFFGEGSRLTVL.

The genes are TRBV9 and TRBJ1-2; the TCRdb call, TRBD1, lacks DNA for checking. CDR1 and CDR2 from the germline V gene are SGDLS and YYNGEE. This CDR3 region has 16 residues. The CDR3 reads CASSVDPGTGGDGYTF.

The rearrangement links TRBV27 to TRBJ1-5; TCRdb's D call of TRBD1 is untestable without DNA. The CDR3 loop spans 15 amino acids. CDR1 is MNHEY and CDR2 is SMNVEV in the germline V gene (reference sequence). The CDR3 spells CASSFRGKGYQPQHF.

This chain links TRBV7-9 with TRBJ2-7; lacking DNA, the TRBD1 call made by TCRdb goes unchecked. The CDR3 loop spans 16 amino acids. Germline CDR1 reads SEHNR; CDR2 reads FQNEAQ (reference sequence). The CDR3: CASSQTPGQGINEQYF.

CDR3 amino acids: CASSLEFGYEQYF. The chain uses TRBV5-1 and TRBJ2-7. The germline V gene has CDR1 SGHRS and CDR2 YFSETQ. This CDR3 is 13 amino acids long.